The rows below give T cell receptor beta chains drawn from one sample of a study of graft-versus-host responses after intestinal transplantation. Assay used: immunoSEQ multiplex PCR; TCRdb lists only in-frame clones, some missing. In the table there are several thousand clones, 89% of which are singletons. The sample here was PBMCs, taken roughly 87 days after transplant. All receptors derive from a human patient who received an intestinal transplant, so some T cells may come from the graft donor. CDR3s include the opening cysteine and the closing phenylalanine or tryptophan. D genes are given only for firm matches.

d_gene	v_gene	j_gene	CDR3aa	CDR3nt
TRBD1	TRBV13	TRBJ2-3	CASSSRDRGSTDTQYF	TGTGCCAGCAGCTCCCGGGACAGGGGAAGCACAGATACGCAGTATTTT
-	TRBV19	TRBJ2-3	CASSLSYQDTQYF	TGTGCCAGTAGCCTCTCCTATCAAGATACGCAGTATTTT
-	TRBV4-1	TRBJ1-5	CASSQDQWQPQHF	TGCGCCAGCAGCCAAGATCAGTGGCAGCCCCAGCATTTT
TRBD1	TRBV10-3	TRBJ1-1	CAIRRGWDSEAFF	TGTGCCATCAGGAGGGGTTGGGACAGTGAAGCTTTCTTT
-	TRBV4-2	TRBJ2-5	CASSQGTVAGQETQYF	TGTGCCAGCAGCCAAGGTACAGTCGCGGGACAAGAGACCCAGTACTTC
-	TRBV28	TRBJ2-2	CASSSLSLNTGELFF	TGTGCCAGCAGTTCGCTTTCCCTGAACACCGGGGAGCTGTTTTTT
-	TRBV15	TRBJ2-3	CATSRDGSDTQYF	TGTGCCACCAGCAGAGATGGCAGCGATACGCAGTATTTT
-	TRBV4-2	TRBJ2-1	CASSQSRSLTGNYNEQFF	TGTGCCAGCAGCCAAAGCAGGAGTTTGACGGGGAACTACAATGAGCAGTTCTTC
-	TRBV6-4	TRBJ1-1	CASSEGVRTEAFF	TGTGCCAGCAGTGAGGGGGTCCGCACTGAAGCTTTCTTT
TRBD1	TRBV7-9	TRBJ2-1	CASSPKTGFGLEQFF	TGTGCCAGCAGTCCGAAGACAGGGTTTGGCTTGGAGCAGTTCTTC